These 17 T cell receptor beta chains share one sample of origin, sequenced in a study of blood T cells in healthy people across ages. The use of a sample-barcoded 5' primer and a J-beta primer mix characterized a second PCR of roughly 7 to 12 cycles. One entry per CDR3 protein results from TCRdb running MiXCR on the 5' RACE reads. The repertoire holds around 710,000 distinct CDR3 sequences, with roughly 47% as singletons. Sequencing was performed on blood. These receptors were taken from a woman in her fifties or sixties in good health.

CDR3 loop: CASSYPTGANYGYTF. The DNA of the CDR3 is TGTGCCAGCAGTTACCCGACAGGCGCTAACTATGGCTACACCTTC. V is TRBV6-6 and J is TRBJ1-2, with D perhaps TRBD1 (6 bases). Germline V gene sequence: CDR1 MNHNY, CDR2 SVGAGI (reference sequence). This CDR3 is built from 15 residues. V lost 2 bases and J 0 bases, leaving 10 bases between the germline ends.

V and J are TRBV28 and TRBJ2-7, with TRBD1 identical over 7 bases. Matching the DNA end better, TRBJ2-5 makes the J call doubtful. CDR3 length: 13 amino acids. CDR1 MDHEN and CDR2 SYDVKM come from the germline V gene. The CDR3 is CACDRDSSETQYF. The CDR3 DNA is TGTGCCTGCGACCGGGACAGTTCCGAGACCCAGTACTTC.

The CDR3 sequence is CSARGEIAGGVYNEQFF. CDR3 bases: TGCAGTGCTAGAGGAGAGATAGCGGGAGGGGTCTACAATGAGCAGTTCTTC. V is TRBV20-1 and J is TRBJ2-1, with TRBD2 identical over 11 bases. Looked up from germline, CDR1 is DFQATT and CDR2 is SNEGSKA (reference sequence). Unmatched junction bases numbered 8, after V lost 1 base and J lost 3 bases. The CDR3 has 17 amino acids.

At least ten counts were recorded for this clonotype. The chain couples TRBV29-1 to TRBJ2-1; 9 nucleotides align to TRBD2. Germline CDR1 reads SQVTM; CDR2 reads ANQGSEA. CDR3 length equals 16 residues. Losses at the gene ends were 4 bases for V and 6 bases for J; bases not matched to a gene: 13. The CDR3 here is CSVARNSGSFGNEQFF. CDR3 nucleotide sequence: TGCAGCGTTGCCCGTAATAGCGGGAGTTTTGGCAATGAGCAGTTCTTC.

V gene TRBV28 combines with J gene TRBJ1-4; TRBD1 is a possible D gene (5 bases). This CDR3 has 17 amino acids. Per the germline V gene, CDR1 is MDHEN and CDR2 is SYDVKM. V was cut by 4 bases and J by 4 bases, with 19 bases left in between. The CDR3, as DNA: TGTGCCAGCAGTTGGGGGACTGCCGGGACTTATAATGAAAAACTGTTTTTT. Its translation: CASSWGTAGTYNEKLFF.

The J gene is TRBJ2-2, the V gene TRBV7-2, with a possible D match to TRBD2 (6 bases). The CDR3 spans 17 residues. Trimming removed 2 bases at V and 6 bases at J, with 19 bases between. Germline CDR1 and CDR2: SGHTA and FQGNSA. The CDR3 sequence is CASSLYSSAGYAGELFF. As DNA, the CDR3 is TGTGCCAGCAGCTTATATAGTTCGGCGGGGTACGCCGGGGAGCTGTTTTTT. Full variable domain (missing parts from reference TRBV7-2 and TRBJ2-2): GAGVSQSPSNKVTEKGKDVELRCDPISGHTALYWYRQSLGQGLEFLIYFQGNSAPDKSGLPSDRFSAERTGGSVSTLTIQRTQQEDSAVYLCASSLYSSAGYAGELFFGEGSRLTVL.

The CDR3 DNA follows: TGCAGTGCCGAGGGACGCGTCTCGAGTCAGCCCCAGCATTTT. Translated, it gives CSAEGRVSSQPQHF. The rearrangement joins TRBV20-1 to TRBJ1-5, with D possibly being TRBD1 (5 bases). Trimming shortened V by 6 bases and J by 6 bases, and 18 bases separated the two germline ends. Germline V gives CDR1 DFQATT, CDR2 SNEGSKA (reference sequence). The CDR3 has 14 amino acids.

The genes are TRBV5-5 and TRBJ1-2, with TRBD1 matching 10 bases. J was trimmed by 1 base and V by 4 bases; bases with no gene match: 4. CDR1 is SGHKS and CDR2 is YYEKEE in the germline V gene (reference sequence). The CDR3 has 15 residues. The CDR3 DNA follows: TGTGCCAGCAGCACCGGGACAGGGGTTAACTATGGCTACACCTTC. It codes for CASSTGTGVNYGYTF. Filled out from reference TRBV5-5 and TRBJ1-2, the complete variable domain reads DAGVTQSPTHLIKTRGQQVTLRCSPISGHKSVSWYQQVLGQGPQFIFQYYEKEERGRGNFPDRFSARQFPNYSSELNVNALLLGDSALYLCASSTGTGVNYGYTFGSGTRLTVV.

This clonotype came up many times. The genes are TRBV14 and TRBJ2-5; D not certain. V was cut by 1 base and J by 4 bases, with 16 bases left in between. This CDR3 comprises 16 residues. Germline assignment: CDR1 SGHDN and CDR2 FVKESK. The CDR3 protein is CASSQAPFAGRETQYF. CDR3 bases: TGTGCCAGCAGCCAAGCCCCCTTTGCAGGACGAGAGACCCAGTACTTC.

The chain links TRBV20-1 to TRBJ2-7, with 7 positions matching TRBD1. V gave up 5 bases and J gave up 3 bases; unmatched junction bases: 10. The CDR3 spans 14 residues. Germline V gene lookup returns CDR1 DFQATT and CDR2 SNEGSKA (reference sequence). The CDR3 DNA sequence: TGCAGTGCTTTCCTCGGGGACAGAAGCTACGAGCAGTACTTC. Its translation: CSAFLGDRSYEQYF.

This clonotype appeared many times. V and J are TRBV6-2 or TRBV6-3 and TRBJ2-7; D call uncertain. Germline CDR1 MNHEY, CDR2 SVGEGT. V shed 0 bases and J shed 5 bases, with 8 bases lying between them. This CDR3 comprises 13 residues. The CDR3 sequence: CASSYSKSNEQYF. The DNA for the CDR3 is TGTGCCAGCAGTTACTCGAAGTCGAACGAGCAGTACTTC.

With respect to this clonotype: A much larger clone differs by one base, so this may be a read error. This rearrangement joins TRBV3-1 to TRBJ2-1; D perhaps matches TRBD2 (5 bases). This CDR3 is 18 amino acids long. The germline V gene encodes CDR1 LGHDT and CDR2 YNNKEL (reference sequence). The CDR3 DNA follows: TGTGCCTGCAGCCAAGGAGGTGAGAGGGATGCCTCCTACAATGAGCAGTTCTTC. It codes for CACSQGGERDASYNEQFF.

This clonotype was observed at least ten times. The V call is TRBV5-1, the J call TRBJ2-7; 8 positions match TRBD2. The CDR3 loop spans 17 amino acids. Unmatched junction bases numbered 14, after V lost 6 bases and J lost 0 bases. CDR1 is SGHRS and CDR2 is YFSETQ in the germline V gene. The CDR3 nucleotides read TGCGCCAGCACCGAATCTTTGGCGGGGGGCAACTCCTACGAGCAGTACTTC. It yields the protein CASTESLAGGNSYEQYF.

This clonotype appeared a few times. This chain connects TRBV28 to TRBJ2-7, with 10 bases that match TRBD2. The CDR3 length is 18 residues. J was trimmed by 6 bases and V by 8 bases; bases with no gene match: 22. Per germline, CDR1 MDHEN and CDR2 SYDVKM. The CDR3 reads CASSLGIAGGTFIGEQYF. The CDR3 DNA is TGTGCCAGCTCTCTAGGGATAGCGGGAGGAACTTTCATTGGCGAGCAGTACTTC.

V usage is TRBV2 and J usage is TRBJ2-1; D remains ambiguous. Germline V lookup: CDR1 SNHLY, CDR2 FYNNEI. This CDR3 is built from 14 residues. Trimming left V 1 base short and J 0 bases short, with 4 bases between. CDR3 residues: CASSEESSYNEQFF. DNA for the CDR3: TGTGCCAGCAGTGAAGAGAGCTCCTACAATGAGCAGTTCTTC.

As regards this clonotype: A read error may explain this, as a much larger clone is one base away. The J gene is TRBJ2-5, the V gene TRBV7-9; 7 nucleotides agree with TRBD1. The CDR3 sequence is 14 residues long. V dropped 4 bases and J dropped 1; count of bases not matched to a gene: 3. The germline V gene has CDR1 SEHNR and CDR2 FQNEAQ (reference sequence). The CDR3 sequence: CASSSDRTQETQYF. The CDR3 nucleotides are TGTGCCAGCAGCTCGGACAGGACCCAAGAGACCCAGTACTTC. The complete variable domain, with remaining parts taken from reference TRBV7-9 and TRBJ2-5, reads DTGVSQNPRHKITKRGQNVTFRCDPISEHNRLYWYRQTLGQGPEFLTYFQNEAQLEKSRLLSDRFSAERPKGSFSTLEIQRTEQGDSAMYLCASSSDRTQETQYFGPGTRLLVL.

This clonotype was observed a handful of times. V and J are TRBV5-1 and TRBJ1-1, with D uncertain. CDR3 length equals 12 residues. CDR1 is SGHRS and CDR2 is YFSETQ in the germline V gene. V lost 5 bases to trimming and J lost 1 base, with 6 bases between them. The CDR3 nucleotides are TGCGCCAGCAGACTGCAGAACACTGAAGCTTTCTTT. It codes for CASRLQNTEAFF.